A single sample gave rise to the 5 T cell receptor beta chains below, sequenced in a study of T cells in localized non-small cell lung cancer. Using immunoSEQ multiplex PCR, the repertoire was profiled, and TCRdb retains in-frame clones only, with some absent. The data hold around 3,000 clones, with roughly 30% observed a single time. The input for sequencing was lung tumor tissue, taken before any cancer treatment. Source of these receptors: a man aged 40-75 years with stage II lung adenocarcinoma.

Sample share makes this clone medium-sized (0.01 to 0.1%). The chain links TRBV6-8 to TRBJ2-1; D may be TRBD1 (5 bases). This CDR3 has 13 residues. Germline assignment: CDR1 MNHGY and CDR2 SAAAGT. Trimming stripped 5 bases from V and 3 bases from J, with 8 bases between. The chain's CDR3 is CASSTDSYNEQFF. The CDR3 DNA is TGTGCCAGCAGTACCGACAGCTACAATGAGCAGTTCTTC.

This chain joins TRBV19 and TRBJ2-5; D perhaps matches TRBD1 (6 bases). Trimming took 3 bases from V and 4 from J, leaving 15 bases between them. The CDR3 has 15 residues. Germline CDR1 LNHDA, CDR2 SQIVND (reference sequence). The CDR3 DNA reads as TGTGCCAGTAGTATTTGGGGAGCAGGGGTAGAGACCCAGTACTTC. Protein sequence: CASSIWGAGVETQYF.

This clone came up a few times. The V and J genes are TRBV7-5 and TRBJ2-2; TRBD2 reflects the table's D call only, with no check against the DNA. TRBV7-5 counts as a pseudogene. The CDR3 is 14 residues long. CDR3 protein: CASSLRENTGELFF. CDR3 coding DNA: TGTGCCAGCAGCCTGAGGGAGAACACCGGGGAGCTGTTTTTT.

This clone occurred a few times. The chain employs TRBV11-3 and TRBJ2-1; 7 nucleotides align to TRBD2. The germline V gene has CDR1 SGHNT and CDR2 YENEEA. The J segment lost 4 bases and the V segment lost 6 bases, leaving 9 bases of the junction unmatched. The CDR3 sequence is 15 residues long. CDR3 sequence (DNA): TGTGCCAGCAGTCTAAGCGGGGTCCCTTACAATGAGCAGTTCTTC. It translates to CASSLSGVPYNEQFF.

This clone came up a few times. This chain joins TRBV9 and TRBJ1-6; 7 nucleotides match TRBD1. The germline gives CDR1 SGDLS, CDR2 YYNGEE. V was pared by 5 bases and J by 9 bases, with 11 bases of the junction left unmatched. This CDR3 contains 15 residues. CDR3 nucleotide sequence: TGTGCCAGCAGTGCGGGACAGACGAGGGGTTCACCCCTCCACTTT. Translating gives CASSAGQTRGSPLHF.